This is a list of T cell receptor beta chains from one sample in a study of CD8+CD57+ T cells in acquired aplastic anemia. TCRdb re-analysed the reads in MiXCR, keeping a single row per CDR3 protein. This table holds fewer than 200,000 distinct CDR3 sequences, nearly 50% found once. The sample was sorted CD4+, CD8+, or CD8+CD57+ T cells (not recorded which) from PBMCs. The origin of the receptors is a human donor with aplastic anemia. CDR3s include the opening cysteine and the closing phenylalanine or tryptophan. The order of the fields is D gene, V gene, J gene, clone size, CDR3 protein, CDR3 DNA. The D gene is left open where the match is weak. Clone size is shown for a subset of rows, as once, few, many or a class of expanded clone.

>NA|TRBV9|TRBJ1-3|few
CASSSRGGRPLSGNTIYF
TGTGCCAGCAGCTCGAGGGGGGGCAGGCCTCTATCGGGAAACACCATATATTTT
>NA|TRBV29-1|TRBJ1-2|NA
CSALTANYGYTF
TGCAGCGCCCTGACCGCTAACTATGGCTACACCTTC
>NA|TRBV2|TRBJ2-7|NA
CASSELGGYEQYF
TGTGCCAGCAGTGAACTGGGCGGCTACGAGCAGTACTTC
>NA|TRBV15|TRBJ2-2|NA
CATSSPPRGTGELFF
TGTGCCACCAGCAGCCCCCCGAGGGGCACCGGGGAGCTGTTTTTT
>NA|TRBV2|TRBJ2-1|NA
CASSDNYRYNEQFF
TGTGCCAGCAGTGATAATTACAGATACAATGAGCAGTTCTTC
>TRBD1|TRBV7-2|TRBJ2-7|NA
CASSSRDSFSYEQYF
TGTGCCAGCAGCTCCCGGGACAGCTTCTCCTACGAGCAGTACTTC
>NA|TRBV20-1|TRBJ2-2|many
CSARQGNTGELFF
TGCAGTGCTAGACAGGGGAACACCGGGGAGCTGTTTTTT
>TRBD1|TRBV20-1|TRBJ2-2|NA
CSAREGTVPGELFF
TGCAGTGCTAGAGAGGGGACAGTCCCCGGGGAGCTGTTTTTT
>TRBD1|TRBV24-1|TRBJ2-7|NA
CATSASGGDEQYF
TGTGCCACCAGTGCCTCAGGGGGCGACGAGCAGTACTTC
>NA|TRBV20-1|TRBJ1-4|many
CSARDRVGEKLFF
TGCAGTGCTAGAGACAGGGTTGGAGAAAAACTGTTTTTT
>TRBD2|TRBV20-1|TRBJ2-5|NA
CSAMGGELGTQYF
TGCAGTGCTATGGGGGGGGAGCTGGGGACCCAGTACTTC
>NA|TRBV19|TRBJ2-1|NA
CASNDRQYNEQFF
TGTGCCAGTAACGACAGGCAGTACAATGAGCAGTTCTTC
>TRBD1|TRBV18|TRBJ2-7|few
CASSPLTGGAYEQYF
TGTGCCAGCTCACCCTTGACAGGGGGGGCCTACGAGCAGTACTTC
>TRBD1|TRBV25-1|TRBJ1-4|NA
CASRLPGQGNEKLFF
TGTGCCAGCAGATTACCGGGACAGGGGAATGAAAAACTGTTTTTT
>NA|TRBV7-9|TRBJ1-2|few
CASRQVQGYGYTF
TGTGCCAGCAGACAAGTGCAGGGCTATGGCTACACCTTC
>NA|TRBV20-1|TRBJ1-5|NA
CSARAGSSNQPQHF
TGCAGTGCTAGAGCCGGGTCGAGCAATCAGCCCCAGCATTTT
>NA|TRBV25-1|TRBJ1-1|many
CASSPPPGDTEAFF
TGTGCCAGCAGTCCCCCCCCGGGGGACACTGAAGCTTTCTTT
>TRBD1|TRBV7-9|TRBJ2-3|many
CASSHDRGRTDTQYF
TGTGCCAGCAGCCACGACAGGGGGCGCACAGATACGCAGTATTTT
>NA|TRBV20-1|TRBJ2-7|NA
CSLWGSEQYF
TGCAGTTTATGGGGGAGCGAGCAGTACTTC
>TRBD1|TRBV19|TRBJ2-3|many
CASTRDRGTDTQYF
TGTGCCAGTACCCGGGACAGAGGCACAGATACGCAGTATTTT
>TRBD2|TRBV7-8|TRBJ2-7|NA
CASSPPAGAFEQYF
TGTGCCAGCAGCCCACCAGCGGGGGCGTTCGAGCAGTACTTC
>TRBD1|TRBV27|TRBJ1-2|NA
CASSLSNRGHYGYTF
TGTGCCAGCAGTTTATCGAACAGGGGGCACTATGGCTACACCTTC
>NA|TRBV7-9|TRBJ1-1|many
CASRLNTEAFF
TGTGCCAGCCGTTTGAACACTGAAGCTTTCTTT
>TRBD1|TRBV27|TRBJ2-1|NA
CASTKRGTGVAYNEQFF
TGTGCCAGCACTAAACGGGGGACAGGGGTGGCCTACAATGAGCAGTTCTTC
>NA|TRBV12-3/TRBV12-4|TRBJ2-1|NA
CASSFNSYNEQFF
TGTGCCAGCAGTTTTAACTCCTACAATGAGCAGTTCTTC
>NA|TRBV5-4|TRBJ2-1|NA
CASSLGGLVSNEQFF
TGTGCCAGCAGCTTGGGGGGCCTAGTGTCCAATGAGCAGTTCTTC
>NA|TRBV15|TRBJ2-1|once
CATSPRQEAAYKLF
TGTGCCACAAGCCCCCGACAGGAGGCCGCGTATAAGCTCTTC
>TRBD2|TRBV20-1|TRBJ2-3|NA
CSARVGLAATDTQYF
TGCAGTGCTAGGGTAGGACTAGCGGCCACAGATACGCAGTATTTT
>NA|TRBV7-9|TRBJ2-6|many
CASSLGHSGANVLTF
TGTGCCAGCAGCTTAGGACACTCTGGGGCCAACGTCCTGACTTTC